The 15 T cell receptor beta chains presented below share a single source sample, sequenced in a study of CD8 T cells in Susac syndrome. The RNA, 0.5 to 1 ug, was put through reverse transcription using random hexamers. TCRdb re-called the immunoSEQ multiplex PCR reads with MiXCR, one entry per CDR3 protein. Among around 80,000 distinct CDR3 sequences listed, approximately 93% were seen once. The sequenced material came from CD8+ T cells from PBMCs. The receptors were gathered from a human donor with Susac syndrome.

This clonotype was detected only once. The CDR3 protein is CASSERVIGNTIYF. The CDR3 DNA reads TGTGCCAGCAGCGAGAGGGTTATTGGAAACACCATATATTTT. The rearrangement joins TRBV11-2 to TRBJ1-3, with D uncertain. The CDR3 is made up of 14 amino acids. Germline CDR1 and CDR2: SGHAT and FQNNGV. The germline V and J ends were trimmed by 5 bases and 3 bases, with 11 bases remaining between them.

The rearrangement uses TRBV2 and TRBJ2-5, with TRBD2 identical over 9 bases. Germline values: CDR1 SNHLY, CDR2 FYNNEI. V was clipped by 9 bases and J by 2 bases; unmatched bases: 4. The CDR3 is 13 residues long. This CDR3 reads CASIAGEQETQYF. As DNA, the CDR3 is TGTGCCAGTATAGCGGGGGAGCAAGAGACCCAGTACTTC.

The chain couples TRBV24-1 to TRBJ2-2; 9 bases are a match to TRBD2. In germline, CDR1 is KGHDR, CDR2 SFDVKD. This CDR3 has 14 residues. Trimming took 5 bases from V and 8 from J; bases not matched to a gene: 5. The CDR3 DNA follows: TGTGCCACCAGTGCGGCTAGCGGGATAGGGGAGCTGTTTTTT. It is translated as CATSAASGIGELFF.

The V gene is TRBV7-9, the J gene TRBJ1-2; the match to TRBD1 covers 7 bases. The CDR3 consists of 14 residues. V dropped 4 bases and J dropped 8; count of bases not matched to a gene: 10. Germline values: CDR1 SEHNR, CDR2 FQNEAQ (reference sequence). CDR3 in DNA: TGTGCCAGCAGCTCCAAAGACAGGGTTGACGGCTACACCTTC. Protein sequence: CASSSKDRVDGYTF.

This sequence joins TRBV2 and TRBJ1-2, with D unresolved. The V gene lost 5 bases and the J gene lost 6 bases, with 16 bases spanning the gap. The germline CDR1 and CDR2 sequences are SNHLY and FYNNEI. The CDR3 runs 14 residues. CDR3: CASSRASVSNGYTF. The CDR3 DNA is TGTGCCAGCAGTCGGGCCTCGGTCTCCAATGGCTACACCTTC.

This clonotype was found once. The chain recombines TRBV12-3 or TRBV12-4 with TRBJ1-5, with 7 bases matching TRBD1. The CDR3 length is 14 residues. V lost 1 base, J lost 5 bases, and 2 bases stayed unmatched. DNA for the CDR3: TGTGCCAGCAGTTTAGGCAGGGGGGATCAGCCCCAGCATTTT. This encodes CASSLGRGDQPQHF.

The gene calls are TRBV19 and TRBJ2-1; 9 nucleotides align to TRBD2. This CDR3 is 14 amino acids long. The V gene end was trimmed by 3 bases and the J gene end by 4 bases; junction bases not matched to a gene: 1. Germline assignment: CDR1 LNHDA and CDR2 SQIVND (reference sequence). DNA for the CDR3: TGTGCCAGTAGTATGACTAGCGGATACAATGAGCAGTTCTTC. Translation: CASSMTSGYNEQFF.

The chain recombines TRBV20-1 with TRBJ2-3; a possible D gene is TRBD2 (6 bases). With 3 bases removed from V and 2 bases from J, the gap between germline ends came to 12 bases. This CDR3 contains 14 residues. CDR1 is DFQATT and CDR2 is SNEGSKA in the germline V gene (reference sequence). CDR3 amino acids: CSASLGGATDTQYF. The CDR3 nucleotides read TGCAGTGCTAGTCTGGGCGGGGCCACAGATACGCAGTATTTT.

This chain uses TRBV4-3 with TRBJ2-1; no clear D gene. V was clipped by 3 bases and J by 0 bases, with 12 bases between them. The CDR3 runs 16 residues. Germline V gene lookup returns CDR1 LGHNA and CDR2 YSLEER. In DNA form, the CDR3 reads TGCGCCAGCAGCCATTCGGGTGAAAGCTCCTACAATGAGCAGTTCTTC. It translates to CASSHSGESSYNEQFF.

This chain connects TRBV11-2 to TRBJ2-7; 7 bases align to TRBD2. Germline assignment: CDR1 SGHAT and CDR2 FQNNGV. The CDR3 runs 15 residues. V lost 1 base and J lost 3; bases outside the gene matches: 6. CDR3 sequence reads: CASSLGAGDYYEQYF. In nucleotides, the CDR3 is TGTGCCAGCAGCTTAGGGGCGGGAGATTACTACGAGCAGTACTTC.

This chain uses TRBV10-3 with TRBJ1-1; a weak D match, TRBD1 (6 bases). Germline assignment: CDR1 ENHRY and CDR2 SYGVKD. V lost 6 bases, J lost 8 bases, and 13 bases lay in between. The CDR3 runs 12 residues. The CDR3 is CAIRDGDKEAFF. CDR3 nucleotides: TGTGCCATCAGGGACGGGGACAAAGAAGCTTTCTTT.

The chain is built from TRBV5-1 and TRBJ1-3; D perhaps matches TRBD1 (5 bases). Germline loops: CDR1 SGHRS, CDR2 YFSETQ. The CDR3 has 17 residues. Trimming took off 4 bases at V and 0 bases at J, with 17 bases between the two ends. As DNA, the CDR3 is TGCGCCAGCAGCCTGCTTACCCCCGGGACCTCTGGAAACACCATATATTTT. Translation: CASSLLTPGTSGNTIYF.

The V gene is TRBV7-8, the J gene TRBJ2-2; 13 bases line up with TRBD2. The length of the CDR3 is 18 residues. In germline, CDR1 is SGHVS, CDR2 FQNEAQ. The V gene end was trimmed by 3 bases and the J gene end by 3 bases; junction bases not matched to a gene: 7. CDR3 sequence: CASSLRGGTSGDTGELFF. CDR3 sequence (DNA): TGTGCCAGCAGCTTGAGGGGAGGGACTAGCGGGGACACCGGGGAGCTGTTTTTT.

The V and J genes are TRBV27 and TRBJ2-7, with 9 bases aligning to TRBD2. The CDR3 length is 15 residues. The germline V gene encodes CDR1 MNHEY and CDR2 SMNVEV (reference sequence). After removal of 6 bases from V and 2 bases from J, the junction contained 8 bases not matched to a gene. CDR3 sequence: CASSAASGATYEQYF. CDR3 DNA sequence: TGTGCCAGCAGCGCAGCTAGCGGGGCAACCTACGAGCAGTACTTC.

The V call is TRBV28, the J call TRBJ1-5; D is perhaps TRBD1 (6 bases). The CDR3 consists of 17 residues. Trimming left V 4 bases short and J 0 bases short, with 16 bases between. Per germline, CDR1 MDHEN and CDR2 SYDVKM. As DNA, the CDR3 is TGTGCCAGCAGTTGGCTTGGACAGTCTTATAGCAATCAGCCCCAGCATTTT. This translates into CASSWLGQSYSNQPQHF.